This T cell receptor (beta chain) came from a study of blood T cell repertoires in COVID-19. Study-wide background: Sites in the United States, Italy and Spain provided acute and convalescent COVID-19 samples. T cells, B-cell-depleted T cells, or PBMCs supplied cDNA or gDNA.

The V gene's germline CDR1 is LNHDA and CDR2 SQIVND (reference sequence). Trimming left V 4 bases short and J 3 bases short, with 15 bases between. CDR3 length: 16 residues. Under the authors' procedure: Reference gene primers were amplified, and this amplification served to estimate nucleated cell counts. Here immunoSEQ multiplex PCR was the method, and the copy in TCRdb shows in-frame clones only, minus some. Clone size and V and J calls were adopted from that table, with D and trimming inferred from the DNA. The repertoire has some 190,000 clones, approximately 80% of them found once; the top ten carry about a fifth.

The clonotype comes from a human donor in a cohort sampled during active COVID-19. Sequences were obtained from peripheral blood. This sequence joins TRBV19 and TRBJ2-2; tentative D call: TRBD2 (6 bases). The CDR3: CASSTTSGGYTGELFF. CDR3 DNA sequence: TGTGCCAGTAGTACAACGTCCGGGGGATACACCGGGGAGCTGTTTTTT.